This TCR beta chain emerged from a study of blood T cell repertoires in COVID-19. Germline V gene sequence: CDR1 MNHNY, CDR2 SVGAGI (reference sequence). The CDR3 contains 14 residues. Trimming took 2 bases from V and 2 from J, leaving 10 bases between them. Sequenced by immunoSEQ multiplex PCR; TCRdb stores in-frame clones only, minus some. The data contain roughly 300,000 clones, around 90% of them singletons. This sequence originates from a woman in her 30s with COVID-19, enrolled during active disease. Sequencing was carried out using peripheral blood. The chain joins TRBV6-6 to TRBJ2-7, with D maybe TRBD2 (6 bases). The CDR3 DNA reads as TGTGCCAGCAGTTACGAGCGGGTTGCCTACGAGCAGTACTTC. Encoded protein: CASSYERVAYEQYF.